The T cell receptor (beta chain) under discussion was sequenced for a study of T cells in Graves' hyperthyroidism and ophthalmopathy. The study, taken as a whole, reports: Most expanded thyroid clonotypes above 0.001 recurred in blood.

RNA transcripts provided the source from which TCR beta CDR3 regions were amplified. The primer set for the first-round RT-PCR of the TCR CDR3 was HTBI. TCRdb reprocessed the multiplex PCR reads with MiXCR, giving one entry per CDR3 protein. This table has roughly 500,000 distinct CDR3 sequences, roughly 16% appearing once. The source of the PBMCs was around 9 ml of fresh peripheral blood. At least ten counts were recorded for this clonotype. Its antigen is still unknown. This sequence originates from a woman aged 25 to 39 with Graves' ophthalmopathy. The sequencing sample was made of blood.

DNA of the CDR3: TGTGCCAGCAGCCAAGGGAGCGGCGAGCAGTACTTC. Translation gives CASSQGSGEQYF. The chain carries TRBV4-2 and TRBJ2-7; D is perhaps TRBD2 (5 bases). The length of the CDR3 is 12 residues. The germline V gene encodes CDR1 LGHNA and CDR2 YNFKEQ. V was clipped by 1 base and J by 6 bases, with 7 bases between them.